Below, 18 T cell receptor beta chains from the same sample are listed, as sequenced in a study of shared clonotypes between healthy human individuals. Assay: immunoSEQ multiplex PCR; the TCRdb copy retains only in-frame clones and omits some. The data hold roughly 510,000 clones, with nearly 80% observed a single time. The source material was PBMCs. These receptor sequences come from a woman in her thirties or forties in good health. Some clones in this sample may be carry-over from other donors' samples.

The sample holds a few counts of this clone. This sequence joins TRBV5-1 and TRBJ1-1, with 9 nucleotides matching TRBD1. Germline CDR1 and CDR2: SGHRS and YFSETQ. Trimming cost V 5 bases and J 0 bases; bases outside gene matches: 8. CDR3 length equals 16 residues. The CDR3 sequence: CASSARTGVVNTEAFF. CDR3 DNA: TGCGCCAGCAGTGCTCGGACAGGGGTGGTGAACACTGAAGCTTTCTTT.

This clone was counted a few times. This chain uses TRBV28 with TRBJ1-5, with D possibly being TRBD1 (5 bases). The CDR3 runs to 18 residues. Germline V gene lookup returns CDR1 MDHEN and CDR2 SYDVKM. V was trimmed by 6 bases and J by 0 bases, leaving 21 bases between them. The CDR3 DNA sequence: TGTGCCAGCAGCGGGGGAGGGACGGGAATCTTTAGCAATCAGCCCCAGCATTTT. It translates to CASSGGGTGIFSNQPQHF.

The V and J genes are TRBV30 and TRBJ2-2; 11 nucleotides line up with TRBD1. The germline V gene has CDR1 GTSNPN and CDR2 SVGIG (reference sequence). V trimming: 8 bases; J trimming: 4 bases; junction bases outside the gene matches: 6. The CDR3 length is 14 residues. CDR3 sequence reads: CARGQGAGTGELFF. As DNA, the CDR3 is TGTGCCAGAGGACAGGGGGCTGGCACCGGGGAGCTGTTTTTT.

The chain combines TRBV2 with TRBJ1-1; D uncertain. Germline-derived CDR1 and CDR2 are SNHLY and FYNNEI. V dropped 4 bases and J dropped 2 bases, with 11 bases sitting between them. CDR3 size: 14 residues. The CDR3 region has the DNA TGTGCCAGCAGTGCCCAAAGTAGAAACACTGAAGCTTTCTTT. Translation: CASSAQSRNTEAFF.

The V gene is TRBV7-2, the J gene TRBJ2-4; 9 nucleotides agree with TRBD2. Germline trimming cut 0 bases from V and 7 bases from J; bases unmatched to any gene: 4. CDR1 SGHTA and CDR2 FQGNSA come from the germline V gene. CDR3 length: 15 amino acids. The CDR3 here is CASSLARSGGNIQYF. In DNA, the CDR3 is TGTGCCAGCAGCTTAGCGAGGAGCGGGGGGAACATTCAGTACTTC.

The chain links TRBV5-4 to TRBJ2-7; D may correspond to TRBD1 or TRBD2 (5 bases each). From germline, CDR1 is SGHNT and CDR2 YYREEE (reference sequence). V shed 4 bases and J shed 3 bases, with 17 bases lying between them. The CDR3 consists of 15 residues. This CDR3 reads CASSMGRSTNYEQYF. In DNA form, the CDR3 reads TGTGCCAGCAGCATGGGACGGTCGACGAACTACGAGCAGTACTTC.

The chain links TRBV6-6 to TRBJ2-7, with a possible D match to TRBD2 (5 bases). CDR1 MNHNY and CDR2 SVGAGI come from the germline V gene (reference sequence). The V gene lost 6 bases and the J gene lost 6 bases, with 12 bases spanning the gap. The CDR3 totals 12 residues. CDR3 nucleotides: TGTGCCAGCAGGGGCCTAGCTCTCGAGCAGTACTTC. Its protein product is CASRGLALEQYF.

This clone was seen a single time. This chain connects TRBV5-1 to TRBJ2-3; 11 bases line up with TRBD1. With 1 base clipped from V and 3 bases from J, the junction kept 4 bases outside the gene matches. The CDR3 contains 16 residues. CDR1 is SGHRS and CDR2 is YFSETQ in the germline V gene. The CDR3 nucleotides are TGCGCCAGCAGCTTGTTCGGGACAGGGGGAACAGATACGCAGTATTTT. The encoded protein is CASSLFGTGGTDTQYF.

The chain has TRBV2 and TRBJ1-5; D is perhaps TRBD1 (6 bases). The CDR3 runs to 15 residues. Trimming took 1 base from V and 5 from J, leaving 12 bases between them. CDR1 and CDR2 (germline): SNHLY, FYNNEI. The CDR3 loop reads CASSEEGGAYQPQHF. CDR3 in DNA: TGTGCCAGCAGTGAAGAGGGGGGGGCCTATCAGCCCCAGCATTTT.

V usage is TRBV14 and J usage is TRBJ2-3, with 7 bases aligning to TRBD2. Germline V gene lookup returns CDR1 SGHDN and CDR2 FVKESK. V dropped 5 bases and J dropped 2; count of bases not matched to a gene: 4. The CDR3 is made up of 14 amino acids. The CDR3 nucleotides read TGTGCCAGCAGCTACCGGGACTACACAGATACGCAGTATTTT. Translation: CASSYRDYTDTQYF.

The chain recombines TRBV28 with TRBJ2-1; tentative D call: TRBD2 (5 bases). The CDR3 has 13 residues. Trimming pared 7 bases from V and 3 bases from J, leaving 10 bases between. The germline gives CDR1 MDHEN, CDR2 SYDVKM. The CDR3 is CASTLDFYNEQFF. The CDR3 DNA follows: TGTGCCAGCACCCTGGACTTCTACAATGAGCAGTTCTTC.

The genes are TRBV4-2 and TRBJ2-1; tentative D call: TRBD1 (5 bases). The germline CDR1 and CDR2 sequences are LGHNA and YNFKEQ. The CDR3 covers 16 residues. V shed 0 bases and J shed 1 base, with 10 bases lying between them. The CDR3 reads CASSQDPRGSYNEQFF. The CDR3 region has the DNA TGTGCCAGCAGCCAAGACCCAAGGGGATCCTACAATGAGCAGTTCTTC.

This clone was seen once. The chain couples TRBV13 to TRBJ2-2, with 7 bases that match TRBD1. The CDR3 covers 15 residues. CDR1 PRHDT and CDR2 FYEKMQ come from the germline V gene (reference sequence). Losses at the gene ends were 6 bases for V and 3 bases for J; bases not matched to a gene: 7. CDR3 coding DNA: TGTGCCAGCAGATTGGAGACAGGGCACACCGGGGAGCTGTTTTTT. It translates to CASRLETGHTGELFF. Based on the CDR3 plus reference TRBV13 and TRBJ2-2, the full variable domain is AAGVIQSPRHLIKEKRETATLKCYPIPRHDTVYWYQQGPGQDPQFLISFYEKMQSDKGSIPDRFSAQQFSDYHSELNMSSLELGDSALYFCASRLETGHTGELFFGEGSRLTVL.

This clone was seen a few times. The chain joins TRBV5-1 to TRBJ1-1; D is possibly TRBD1 (5 bases). V was shortened by 0 bases and J by 1 base, with 10 bases between the two germline ends. The germline CDR1 and CDR2 sequences are SGHRS and YFSETQ. The CDR3 extends over 15 amino acids. The CDR3 DNA reads as TGCGCCAGCAGCTTGGGGGGGAGCAGGAACACTGAAGCTTTCTTT. Encoded protein: CASSLGGSRNTEAFF.

This sequence joins TRBV7-3 and TRBJ2-2; TRBD2 agrees at 9 bases. This CDR3 is 16 amino acids long. After removal of 5 bases from V and 0 bases from J, the junction contained 4 bases not matched to a gene. The germline CDR1 and CDR2 sequences are SGHTA and FQGTGA. The CDR3, as DNA: TGTGCCAGCAGCCCCGGGACTAGCCCGAACACCGGGGAGCTGTTTTTT. Amino acids: CASSPGTSPNTGELFF.

The chain carries TRBV6-1 and TRBJ2-7; D not certain. Trimming took off 2 bases at V and 4 bases at J, with 15 bases between the two ends. The CDR3 spans 15 residues. Germline V gene lookup returns CDR1 MNHNS and CDR2 SASEGT. The DNA for the CDR3 is TGTGCCAGCAGTGAACCTACAGTCCCACGGTACGAGCAGTACTTC. This codes for CASSEPTVPRYEQYF.

The chain employs TRBV5-8 and TRBJ1-5; 7 bases line up with TRBD1. The CDR3 has 15 amino acids. Germline CDR1 is SGHTS and CDR2 is YDEGEE. V was pared by 4 bases and J by 3 bases, with 7 bases of the junction left unmatched. The CDR3 is CASSAQGILNQPQHF. In DNA, the CDR3 is TGTGCCAGCAGCGCACAGGGGATCCTCAATCAGCCCCAGCATTTT. Together with reference TRBV5-8 and TRBJ1-5, the CDR3 gives the full variable domain: EAGVTQSPTHLIKTRGQQATLRCSPISGHTSVYWYQQALGLGLQFLLWYDEGEERNRGNFPPRFSGRQFPNYSSELNVNALELEDSALYLCASSAQGILNQPQHFGDGTRLSIL.

This sequence joins TRBV7-9 and TRBJ2-3; tentatively, D is TRBD2 (5 bases). Germline values: CDR1 SEHNR, CDR2 FQNEAQ (reference sequence). Trimming cost V 5 bases and J 6 bases, with 15 bases left between them. This CDR3 region has 14 residues. The CDR3 nucleotides are TGTGCCAGCAGCCCTAGGATCGGGGTGGATACGCAGTATTTT. It is translated as CASSPRIGVDTQYF. Full variable domain (rest looked up from reference TRBV7-9 and TRBJ2-3): DTGVSQNPRHKITKRGQNVTFRCDPISEHNRLYWYRQTLGQGPEFLTYFQNEAQLEKSRLLSDRFSAERPKGSFSTLEIQRTEQGDSAMYLCASSPRIGVDTQYFGPGTRLTVL.